This T cell receptor beta chain originates from a study of response to subunit inactivated influenza vaccine. Each CDR3 protein is one row after TCRdb ran MiXCR on the RT-PCR reads. The data hold a few hundred thousand distinct CDR3 sequences, with less than 15% observed a single time. The V segment lost 7 bases and the J segment 1 base; nucleotides outside the gene matches: 11. The CDR3 is 17 amino acids. The germline gives CDR1 KGHDR, CDR2 SFDVKD. Broader study findings: The study's authors posited that every seasonal influenza vaccination enlists few new T cells.

This clonotype showed up just a few times. Its specificity is not known. Source: PBMCs from blood, taken 11 to 12 days after vaccination. The origin of this receptor is a man between 50 and 59 years old who received an inactivated influenza vaccine. V is TRBV24-1 and J is TRBJ2-5; 10 bases match TRBD1. DNA for the CDR3: TGTGCCACCAGCACCGCCTGGGACAGGGGCCCCCAAGAGACCCAGTACTTC. It translates to CATSTAWDRGPQETQYF.